The T cell receptor beta chain under discussion was sequenced for a study of blood T cell repertoires in COVID-19. TCRdb's table, derived via immunoSEQ multiplex PCR, lists solely in-frame clones and lacks some. The data show thousands of clones, roughly 90% seen once. The CDR3 is 16 residues long. CDR1 is SGHVS, CDR2 FQNEAQ, per germline. V dropped 0 bases and J dropped 6; count of bases not matched to a gene: 8. This chain connects TRBV7-8 to TRBJ2-7; TRBD1 matches at 10 bases. The specimen sequenced was peripheral blood. The source of this sequence is a human donor with active COVID-19. The donor label of this sample is uncertain. The CDR3 nucleotides read TGTGCCAGCAGCTTAGCCCCATCTCGGACAGGGGGCGAGCAGTACGTC. This translates into CASSLAPSRTGGEQYV.